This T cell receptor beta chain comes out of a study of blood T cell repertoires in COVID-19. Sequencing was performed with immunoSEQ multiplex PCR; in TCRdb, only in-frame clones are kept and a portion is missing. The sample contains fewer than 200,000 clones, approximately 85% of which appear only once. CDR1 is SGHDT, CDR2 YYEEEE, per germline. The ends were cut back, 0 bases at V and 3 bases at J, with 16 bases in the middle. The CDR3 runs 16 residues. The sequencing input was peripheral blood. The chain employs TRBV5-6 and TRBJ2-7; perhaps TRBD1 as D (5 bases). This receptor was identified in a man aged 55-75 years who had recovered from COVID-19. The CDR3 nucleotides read TGTGCCAGCAGCTTGGGTGGGGCAGGGATACTCTACGAGCAGTACTTC. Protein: CASSLGGAGILYEQYF.